This TCR beta chain stems from a study of T cells after yellow fever vaccination. Regarding the study as a whole: After the booster, approximately 96% of CD4 and about nine tenths of CD8 primary-response clones were re-detected. The secondary response showed a weaker magnitude and a faster peak, day 5 versus 15.

Making TCR cDNA involved 5'RACE template switching, which added UMIs and a universal primer site. TCRdb re-derived calls from the 5' RACE reads in MiXCR, one entry per CDR3 protein. The sample gives about 120,000 distinct CDR3 sequences, about 8.2% of which show up once; 40% is in the top ten. A few counts support this clonotype. Its antigen remains unknown. Sequencing was performed on CD8+ T cells sorted from PBMCs, taken on the day of the yellow fever booster vaccination. The receptor was derived from a young man who received the YFV17D yellow fever vaccine.

CDR3: CASSPLAGANNEQFF. CDR3 in DNA: TGTGCCAGCAGCCCTCTAGCGGGGGCCAACAATGAGCAGTTCTTC. The V and J genes are TRBV6-6 and TRBJ2-1; the match to TRBD2 covers 10 bases. The V segment lost 6 bases and the J segment 5 bases; nucleotides outside the gene matches: 7. Germline assignment: CDR1 MNHNY and CDR2 SVGAGI (reference sequence). The CDR3 is 15 amino acids.